Sequencing of this T cell receptor beta chain was carried out in a study of blood T cell repertoires in COVID-19. Study context: Acute and convalescent COVID-19 samples came from the United States, Italy and Spain.

As handled by the study authors: The assay estimated nucleated cells by amplifying reference gene primers. Clones were sequenced by immunoSEQ multiplex PCR, and TCRdb holds only the in-frame ones, with some missing. The V and J calls and clone size come from that table; D and trimming were worked out from the DNA. Of more than 95,000 clones listed, 86% were seen once; the top ten hold around 5%. Looked up from germline, CDR1 is SGHNT and CDR2 is YENEEA. V shed 4 bases and J 0 bases; nucleotides not matched to a gene: 5. The CDR3 totals 16 residues. The sequenced sample consisted of peripheral blood. The V gene is TRBV11-3, the J gene TRBJ2-1; 8 nucleotides match TRBD1. This clonotype was sampled from a human donor in a cohort sampled during active COVID-19. The CDR3: CASSSRQGSSYNEQFF. As DNA, the CDR3 is TGTGCCAGCAGCTCACGACAGGGGAGCTCCTACAATGAGCAGTTCTTC.